Sequencing of this T cell receptor (beta chain) was carried out in a study of T cell clonality in common variable immunodeficiency. Here immunoSEQ multiplex PCR was the method, and the copy in TCRdb shows in-frame clones only, minus some. The repertoire consists of roughly 70,000 clones, none detected only once. The table lists this clone with a few counts. The read is 3 residues too short to cover the CDR3 end, so that end is filled in from the germline J gene. CDR1 is ENHRY, CDR2 SYGVKD, per germline. This CDR3 is 14 amino acids long. The V and J ends lost 6 bases and 4 bases, in that order; junction bases with no gene match: 6.

The source is a person aged 18-69 years in good health. The V and J genes are TRBV10-3 and TRBJ2-7; TRBD1 matches 10 bases. Material: peripheral blood mononuclear cells. The part of the CDR3 DNA that was read is TGTGCCATCAGCGAGGGACAGGGGTTTTACGAG. Its translation is CAISEGQGFYE. The whole CDR3 protein reads CAISEGQGFYEQYF.